This T cell receptor (beta chain) was obtained from a study of beta chain features in type 1 diabetes. Every donor had blood drawn once into heparin, around 100 mL on average. V was pared by 5 bases and J by 8 bases, with 15 bases between. The CDR3 has 12 residues. Per the germline V gene, CDR1 is GTSNPN and CDR2 is SVGIG (reference sequence). Comment on this clone: Its antigen is still unknown.

Study-level points and caveats: For TCRB rearrangement, an influence of HLA type remained unresolved here. Among patients with Type 1 diabetes, TCRB CDR3s were moderately but significantly shorter in every one of the four CD4+ subsets. Sequencing of cDNA might inflate the share of cells that strongly express TCR.

The sequenced template was cDNA made from the entire isolated RNA. About 3.7 million reads, on average, came from each naive, central memory and regulatory T cell sample. Measured with immunoSEQ multiplex PCR; TCRdb has only the in-frame clones, and not every one. The sample has over 600,000 clones, roughly 12% seen once; the top ten hold over 0.1%. The chain combines TRBV30 with TRBJ1-2, with unresolved D. The sequence was obtained from a man aged 25 to 45 with type 1 diabetes. The specimen was naive CD4+ T cells from blood. The chain's CDR3 is CAWVGGGRGYTF. The CDR3 DNA sequence: TGTGCCTGGGTGGGCGGAGGGCGCGGCTACACCTTC.